This T cell receptor (beta chain) originates from a study of cytomegalovirus exposure and HLA in healthy donors. The length of the CDR3 is 16 residues. V gave up 0 bases and J gave up 2 bases; unmatched junction bases: 4. CDR1 and CDR2 (germline): KGHSH, LQKENI. A remark on this clone: The antigen is unknown.

The PCR employed 60 Vbeta primers together with 13 Jbeta primers. Assay used: immunoSEQ multiplex PCR; TCRdb lists only in-frame clones, some missing. Among 150,000 to 200,000 clones listed, 68% were seen once. The study's findings and limits: Later analysis found that TCR beta chains associated with HLA were more clonally expanded than other, equally common chains.

The gene calls are TRBV18 and TRBJ2-3, with TRBD2 matching over 8 bases. This clonotype was sampled from a woman aged 40 to 49 in good health and CMV-seropositive. The source material was PBMCs. The CDR3 is CASSPPQREPTDTQYF. The CDR3 DNA sequence: TGTGCCAGCTCACCACCCCAGCGGGAGCCCACAGATACGCAGTATTTT.